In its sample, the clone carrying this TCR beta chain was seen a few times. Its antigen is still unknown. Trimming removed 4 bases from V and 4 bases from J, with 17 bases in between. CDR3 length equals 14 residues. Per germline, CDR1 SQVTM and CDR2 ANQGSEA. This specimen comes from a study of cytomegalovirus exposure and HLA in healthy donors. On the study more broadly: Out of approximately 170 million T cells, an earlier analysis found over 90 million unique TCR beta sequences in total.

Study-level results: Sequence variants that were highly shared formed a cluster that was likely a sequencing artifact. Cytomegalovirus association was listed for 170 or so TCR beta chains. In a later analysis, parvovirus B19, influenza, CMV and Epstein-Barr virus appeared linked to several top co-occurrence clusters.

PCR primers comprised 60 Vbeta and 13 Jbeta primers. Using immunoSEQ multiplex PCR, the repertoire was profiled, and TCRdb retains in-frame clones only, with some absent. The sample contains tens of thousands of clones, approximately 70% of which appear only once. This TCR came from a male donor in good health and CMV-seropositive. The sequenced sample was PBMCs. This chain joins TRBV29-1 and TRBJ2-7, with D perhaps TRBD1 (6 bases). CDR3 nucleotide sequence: TGCAGCGTTGTTTCGGGACAAGCCCTTTACGAGCAGTACTTC. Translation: CSVVSGQALYEQYF.